This T cell receptor beta chain originates from a study of fetal regulatory T cell absence and autoimmunity listed by TCRdb under 2017. For context, the study as a whole: Exocrine pancreas autoimmunity was seen in the IPEX patients without clinical diabetes.

Remarks on this clone: Its antigen is currently not known. No base qualities exist here, and no much larger clone lies one base off it.

CDR1 is given as SGHTA and CDR2 as FQGNSA, both from the germline V gene. The CDR3 contains 14 residues, cysteine and phenylalanine counted. The read is trimmed to its CDR3 DNA, 42 bases read in frame from base 1. V has 5 bases trimmed and J has 7 bases trimmed; junction bases matching no gene number 6. TCRbeta CDR3 regions were amplified and barcoded by two-step multiplex PCR on the immunoSEQ human TCRbeta survey platform. Libraries were sequenced on Illumina instruments, and IgH from the same samples was sequenced in parallel. In the original analysis: To remove PCR and sequencing errors, raw reads were filtered against the IMGT V, D, J definitions and then binned using a nearest-neighbor algorithm. A clone was defined by an identical nucleotide sequence, and differential abundance between tissues was tested with a Fisher exact test for each clone at a pFDR threshold of p<0.01. Clones with frequencies too low for statistical inference were excluded by a minimum inclusion filter of 10 in either sample. The immunoSEQ Analyzer was used for pairwise clonal comparisons, and IMGT tools were used to assess gene family usage. TCRdb obtained this table from immuneACCESS and retained in-frame rearrangements with V and J assigned. These tables miss some clones; where compared with another copy, unresolved V genes account for less than half of the shortfall, and the remainder is unexplained. That table supplies the V and J calls and clone size; D and trimming were determined from the DNA. In this sample the table shows 95,000 to 100,000 clones, approximately 79% of which occur a single time. The top ten clones comprise 1.5% to 2% of the sample.

Repertoire sequencing was done on genomic DNA taken from frozen pancreas tissue. The DNeasy Blood and Tissue Kit was used to extract roughly 2-3.1 ug of genomic DNA from umbilical cord blood or frozen pancreas. Broad study findings and their caveats: The oligoclonal enrichment was interpreted as support for antigen-driven autoimmunity in the pancreas before birth in IPEX syndrome. TRB gene family usage was broadly similar between cord blood and pancreas, resembling published neonatal and adult repertoires. Compared with cord blood, the pancreas TCR compartment showed significant oligoclonal enrichment, and some top clones were enriched more than 90-fold.

The sequenced sample consisted of pancreas tissue. The receptor chain draws on TRBV7-2 and TRBJ2-7; 12 central nucleotides agree with TRBD1. The clonotype originates from a male donor with IPEX syndrome. The base sequence is TGTGCCAGCAGCGAGGGACAGGGGGCGCAAGAGCAGTACTTC. The encoded protein is CASSEGQGAQEQYF. Supplemented by the reference TRBV7-2 and TRBJ2-7 proteins around the CDR3, the complete variable domain is GAGVSQSPSNKVTEKGKDVELRCDPISGHTALYWYRQSLGQGLEFLIYFQGNSAPDKSGLPSDRFSAERTGGSVSTLTIQRTQQEDSAVYLCASSEGQGAQEQYFGPGTRLTVT.